The subject of this entry is one T cell receptor (beta chain). Its antigen is currently unknown. This sample was taken from a study of shared clonotypes between healthy human individuals. Regarding the study as a whole: It was the few donors that limited the genetic and exposure-history diversity represented.

The CDR3 runs 13 residues. With 4 bases removed from V and 7 bases from J, the gap between germline ends came to 11 bases. The germline V gene has CDR1 WSHSY and CDR2 SAAADI. Each sorted subset replicate got 200 ng genomic DNA, roughly 27,000 genomes. This table comes from immunoSEQ multiplex PCR, and its TCRdb copy is limited to in-frame clones, with some not included. The sample consists of some 380,000 clones, roughly 96% of them appearing once. Within Nashville, Tennessee resided all donors, each a Caucasian adult. This TCR came from a man aged 30 to 39 in good health. V and J are TRBV10-2 and TRBJ1-5; D is unresolved. Material: memory CD8+ T cells sorted from blood. Noted subset: CD45RO+ cells pooled with CCR7-negative TemRA cells. Here the CDR3 DNA reads TGCGCCAGCAGTGGCCAGCCGGACCAGCCCCAGCATTTT. It is translated as CASSGQPDQPQHF.